Below are 27 T cell receptor beta chains sequenced from a single sample in a study of T cells after yellow fever vaccination. TCRdb reprocessed the 5' RACE reads with MiXCR, giving one entry per CDR3 protein. The profile shows 500,000 to 650,000 distinct CDR3 sequences, approximately 15% of them singletons. Material: PBMCs, obtained on the day of the yellow fever booster vaccination. Every receptor here comes from a man aged 25-45 years who received the YFV17D yellow fever vaccine.

This chain uses TRBV5-6 with TRBJ2-3, with D possibly matching TRBD1 (5 bases). Germline CDR1 reads SGHDT; CDR2 reads YYEEEE. Trimming took off 5 bases at V and 4 bases at J, with 11 bases between the two ends. The CDR3 contains 13 residues. The CDR3 loop reads CASRSTDADTQYF. CDR3 in DNA: TGTGCCAGCAGATCGACAGACGCAGATACGCAGTATTTT.

J is TRBJ2-1 and V is TRBV20-1; D unresolved. V was trimmed by 7 bases and J by 8 bases, leaving 15 bases between them. Looked up from germline, CDR1 is DFQATT and CDR2 is SNEGSKA (reference sequence). The CDR3 runs 12 residues. The CDR3 coding sequence is TGCAGTGGCTGGGGAACCGCCTATGAGCAGTTCTTC. This sequence encodes CSGWGTAYEQFF.

J is TRBJ1-1 and V is TRBV18; 8 nucleotides agree with TRBD1. From germline, CDR1 is KGHSH and CDR2 LQKENI. With V trimmed by 4 bases and J by 1 base, 14 bases remained unmatched. The CDR3 sequence is 18 residues long. The CDR3 protein is CASSRAGGEALKNTEAFF. Here the CDR3 DNA reads TGTGCCAGCTCACGGGCAGGGGGCGAGGCCCTTAAGAACACTGAAGCTTTCTTT.

The chain recombines TRBV27 with TRBJ2-3, with 12 bases lining up with TRBD2. CDR1 and CDR2 (germline): MNHEY, SMNVEV (reference sequence). V lost 7 bases, J lost 5 bases, and 13 bases stayed unmatched. The length of the CDR3 is 17 residues. The CDR3 spells CASTPNRPSGRGDTQYF. In nucleotides, the CDR3 is TGTGCCAGCACACCCAACCGACCTAGCGGGAGGGGAGATACGCAGTATTTT.

In this sample, this clonotype turned up many times. V and J are TRBV11-2 and TRBJ2-1; D not certain. Germline V gene lookup returns CDR1 SGHAT and CDR2 FQNNGV. This CDR3 is 13 amino acids long. Deletions cut 3 bases from V and 4 bases from J, with 7 bases between. The CDR3 DNA reads as TGTGCCAGCAGCTTGGAAACATACAATGAGCAGTTCTTC. This gives the protein CASSLETYNEQFF.

DNA for the CDR3: TGTGCCAGCAGAGCGGTCAAGGACCTGGAGCAGTACTTC. Its translation: CASRAVKDLEQYF. V and J are TRBV12-3 or TRBV12-4 and TRBJ2-7, with D tentatively TRBD2 (5 bases). Trimming stripped 6 bases from V and 7 bases from J, with 16 bases between. This CDR3 is built from 13 residues.

Only a few counts were recorded for this clonotype. This chain uses TRBV27 with TRBJ2-7, with D possibly matching TRBD1 (6 bases). V was clipped by 7 bases and J by 5 bases, with 15 bases between them. Germline V lookup: CDR1 MNHEY, CDR2 SMNVEV (reference sequence). CDR3 size: 13 residues. CDR3 bases: TGTGCCAGCAATCGGCAGGGGTCCGACGAGCAGTACTTC. Translation: CASNRQGSDEQYF.

This clonotype was picked up a small number of times. The genes are TRBV9 and TRBJ2-2; 7 bases match TRBD2. Trimming took 6 bases from V and 8 from J; bases not matched to a gene: 7. The length of the CDR3 is 13 residues. Germline V gene sequence: CDR1 SGDLS, CDR2 YYNGEE. CDR3: CASKSGIEGELFF. CDR3 DNA sequence: TGTGCCAGCAAAAGCGGGATAGAGGGGGAGCTGTTTTTT.

V is TRBV9 and J is TRBJ2-3; 10 nucleotides agree with TRBD1. CDR1 SGDLS and CDR2 YYNGEE come from the germline V gene. V shed 4 bases and J 4 bases; nucleotides not matched to a gene: 3. The CDR3 covers 14 residues. The CDR3 DNA sequence: TGTGCCAGCAGCTCGACAGGGGGCCCAGATACGCAGTATTTT. Protein product: CASSSTGGPDTQYF.

The sample holds a few counts of this clonotype. V and J are TRBV7-2 and TRBJ2-3; D possibly corresponds to TRBD2 (5 bases). The CDR3 loop spans 14 amino acids. From germline, CDR1 is SGHTA and CDR2 FQGNSA. The V end lost 3 bases, the J end lost 2 bases, and 9 bases lay between the germline ends. The CDR3 nucleotides are TGTGCCAGCAGCTTCGCGGGCTTCACAGATACGCAGTATTTT. This sequence encodes CASSFAGFTDTQYF.

In its sample, this clonotype was seen a few times. The CDR3 bases are TGTGCCAGCAGTACAGGACTAGCAAGTGAGCAGTTCTTC. Residues: CASSTGLASEQFF. This chain connects TRBV12-3 or TRBV12-4 to TRBJ2-1, with 8 bases fitting TRBD2. This CDR3 spans 13 amino acids. V trimming: 5 bases; J trimming: 9 bases; junction bases outside the gene matches: 6.

This clonotype was detected a few times. V is TRBV7-2 and J is TRBJ2-4; D uncertain. Looked up from germline, CDR1 is SGHTA and CDR2 is FQGNSA. Trimming cost V 4 bases and J 5 bases, with 6 bases left between them. This CDR3 has 12 amino acids. The CDR3 sequence: CASSSSQNIQYF. The CDR3 nucleotides read TGTGCCAGCAGCTCCTCACAAAACATTCAGTACTTC. The full variable domain, in which reference TRBV7-2 and TRBJ2-4 provide the parts outside the CDR3, is GAGVSQSPSNKVTEKGKDVELRCDPISGHTALYWYRQSLGQGLEFLIYFQGNSAPDKSGLPSDRFSAERTGGSVSTLTIQRTQQEDSAVYLCASSSSQNIQYFGAGTRLSVL.

The J gene is TRBJ2-4, the V gene TRBV7-2, with a possible D match to TRBD1 (5 bases). This CDR3 region has 13 residues. V was pared by 8 bases and J by 9 bases, with 17 bases between. Per the germline V gene, CDR1 is SGHTA and CDR2 is FQGNSA. CDR3 sequence reads: CASGRQGWGIQYF. CDR3 nucleotides: TGTGCCAGCGGCCGGCAGGGCTGGGGCATTCAGTACTTC.

Only a few counts were recorded for this clonotype. The chain is built from TRBV10-3 and TRBJ2-1, with 9 bases lining up with TRBD2. Germline CDR1 reads ENHRY; CDR2 reads SYGVKD. Germline trimming cut 0 bases from V and 5 bases from J; bases unmatched to any gene: 8. CDR3 size: 17 residues. CDR3 amino acids: CAISESVAGGPNNEQFF. The CDR3 DNA sequence: TGTGCCATCAGTGAGTCGGTTGCGGGAGGGCCGAACAATGAGCAGTTCTTC.

This clonotype has just a few counts. The gene calls are TRBV11-2 and TRBJ1-3, with 7 nucleotides matching TRBD1. Germline CDR1 and CDR2: SGHAT and FQNNGV. The V segment lost 5 bases and the J segment 2 bases; nucleotides outside the gene matches: 9. The CDR3 runs to 16 residues. The CDR3 reads CASSVQGRLAGNTIYF. CDR3 DNA: TGTGCCAGCAGCGTACAGGGGAGGTTGGCTGGAAACACCATATATTTT.

A few counts support this clonotype. The chain couples TRBV6-5 to TRBJ2-7, with 8 bases aligning to TRBD2. Trimming took 0 bases from V and 7 from J; bases not matched to a gene: 2. There are 13 residues in the CDR3. Germline CDR1 MNHEY, CDR2 SVGAGI. The CDR3 region has the DNA TGTGCCAGCAGTTACTCAGCTAGCGGGGAGCAGTACTTC. Its protein product is CASSYSASGEQYF.

This chain links TRBV4-1 with TRBJ2-1; D perhaps matches TRBD2 (7 bases). Trimming took 0 bases from V and 9 from J, leaving 15 bases between them. CDR3 length equals 15 residues. The germline CDR1 and CDR2 sequences are MGHRA and YSYEKL. This CDR3 is CASSQDRGEGLEQFF. For the CDR3, the DNA is TGCGCCAGCAGCCAAGATAGGGGGGAGGGACTTGAGCAGTTCTTC.

In this sample, this clonotype turned up a few times. The rearrangement uses TRBV7-2 and TRBJ2-7, with D perhaps TRBD2 (5 bases). From germline, CDR1 is SGHTA and CDR2 FQGNSA. V dropped 5 bases and J dropped 7 bases, with 15 bases sitting between them. CDR3 length: 13 amino acids. The CDR3 loop reads CASSPPLLGEQYF. The CDR3, as DNA: TGTGCCAGCAGCCCCCCCCTACTAGGAGAGCAGTACTTC.

This clonotype was seen only a few times. The chain links TRBV18 to TRBJ1-1; D unresolved. Germline V gives CDR1 KGHSH, CDR2 LQKENI. V lost 5 bases and J 1 base, leaving 11 bases between the germline ends. The CDR3 runs to 14 residues. Here the CDR3 DNA reads TGTGCCAGCTCAGACGGCCTTGGGAACACTGAAGCTTTCTTT. It encodes CASSDGLGNTEAFF.

This chain connects TRBV30 to TRBJ2-3; TRBD1 matches 8 bases. V was clipped by 4 bases and J by 4 bases; unmatched bases: 7. This CDR3 is built from 14 residues. Germline V lookup: CDR1 GTSNPN, CDR2 SVGIG (reference sequence). The CDR3: CAWTIRGRADTQYF. The CDR3 bases are TGTGCCTGGACAATCAGGGGGCGAGCAGATACGCAGTATTTT.

The sample holds a few counts of this clonotype. The V call is TRBV18, the J call TRBJ2-5, with D hard to call. Per the germline V gene, CDR1 is KGHSH and CDR2 is LQKENI. The CDR3 is 14 amino acids. V shed 1 base and J shed 5 bases, with 11 bases lying between them. CDR3 in DNA: TGTGCCAGCTCACCACAGGGCAATAGGGAGACCCAGTACTTC. Its protein product is CASSPQGNRETQYF.

This clonotype was counted many times. The chain joins TRBV5-1 to TRBJ2-4, with D unclear. The germline gives CDR1 SGHRS, CDR2 YFSETQ. V was pared by 0 bases and J by 3 bases, with 10 bases between. This CDR3 is built from 15 residues. The CDR3 nucleotides are TGCGCCAGCAGCTTGGGGCAGACGGTCAAAAACATTCAGTACTTC. This encodes CASSLGQTVKNIQYF.

This chain links TRBV27 with TRBJ2-1; possibly TRBD1 or TRBD2 for D (5 bases each). The germline V gene encodes CDR1 MNHEY and CDR2 SMNVEV (reference sequence). There are 15 residues in the CDR3. Deletions cut 9 bases from V and 0 bases from J, with 15 bases between. In nucleotides, the CDR3 is TGTGCCAGAGGGACGGGCGGAAGCTCCTACAATGAGCAGTTCTTC. Protein sequence: CARGTGGSSYNEQFF.

This clonotype was observed a handful of times. As DNA, the CDR3 is TGCAGTGCTAGTGGGGGGAGGGGAGATACGCAGTATTTT. Amino acids: CSASGGRGDTQYF. J is TRBJ2-3 and V is TRBV20-1, with 7 bases aligning to TRBD2. J gave up 5 bases and V 3 bases, and 5 bases lay outside the gene matches. CDR3 length: 13 residues. In germline, CDR1 is DFQATT, CDR2 SNEGSKA (reference sequence).

This clonotype was counted a few times. The gene calls are TRBV12-3 or TRBV12-4 and TRBJ2-2; TRBD1 matches 7 bases. The CDR3 runs to 13 residues. V lost 8 bases, J lost 6 bases, and 6 bases stayed unmatched. CDR3 DNA sequence: TGTGCCAGCGGATACAGGGGCGCCGGGGAGCTGTTTTTT. Its protein is CASGYRGAGELFF.

This clonotype was counted between two and nine times. The germline gene is not matched at one end of the junction; a read error may be the cause. V is TRBV19 and J is TRBJ2-1; maybe TRBD1 (5 bases). This CDR3 has 11 residues. From germline, CDR1 is LNHDA and CDR2 SQIVND (reference sequence). In nucleotides, the CDR3 is TGTGCCAGTGGTATCCTAGACAGACAGTTCTTC. Encoded protein: CASGILDRQFF.

This clonotype has more than one count but fewer than ten. The V gene is TRBV20-1, the J gene TRBJ2-7; TRBD2 is a possible D gene (5 bases). CDR1 is DFQATT and CDR2 is SNEGSKA in the germline V gene (reference sequence). Trimming shortened V by 3 bases and J by 3 bases, and 18 bases separated the two germline ends. This CDR3 is 15 amino acids long. The CDR3 nucleotides are TGCAGTGCTAGGGCCGGCGGCGAGGGCTACTACGAGCAGTACTTC. This gives the protein CSARAGGEGYYEQYF.